One sample yielded the 29 T cell receptor beta chains listed below, sequenced in a study of OX40 agonist ivuxolimab in advanced cancers. The method was immunoSEQ multiplex PCR; TCRdb's version includes in-frame clones alone and lacks a portion of them. Among about 82,000 clones listed, more than 80% were seen once. Sequencing was performed on CD4+ or CD8+ T cells sorted from blood, taken in a trial of the OX40 agonist ivuxolimab. Receptors originate from an adult with an advanced solid tumor such as melanoma, head and neck, liver or kidney cancer.

This chain joins TRBV19 and TRBJ2-5; D call uncertain. In germline, CDR1 is LNHDA, CDR2 SQIVND (reference sequence). Trimming cost V 3 bases and J 1 base, with 9 bases left between them. This CDR3 spans 14 amino acids. CDR3 loop: CASSMVIFQETQYF. The CDR3, as DNA: TGTGCCAGTAGTATGGTGATATTCCAAGAGACCCAGTACTTC.

This rearrangement joins TRBV30 to TRBJ1-1, with a possible D match to TRBD1 (6 bases). The germline gives CDR1 GTSNPN, CDR2 SVGIG (reference sequence). Trimming pared 4 bases from V and 3 bases from J, leaving 6 bases between. The CDR3 sequence is 11 residues long. The CDR3 nucleotides are TGTGCCTGGACAGGGGACACTGAAGCTTTCTTT. It yields the protein CAWTGDTEAFF.

The chain joins TRBV5-5 to TRBJ2-1, with D possibly TRBD1 on 5 matching bases. Germline CDR1 reads SGHKS; CDR2 reads YYEKEE (reference sequence). This CDR3 spans 14 amino acids. V lost 4 bases to trimming and J lost 1 base, with 9 bases between them. In DNA, the CDR3 is TGTGCCAGCAGCAATACAGGTTCCTACAATGAGCAGTTCTTC. Translating it yields CASSNTGSYNEQFF.

The genes are TRBV5-1 and TRBJ1-4; weak D call: TRBD1 (6 bases). This CDR3 comprises 17 residues. Germline V lookup: CDR1 SGHRS, CDR2 YFSETQ. V was pared by 0 bases and J by 3 bases, with 15 bases between. The CDR3 protein is CASSLDTAGDANEKLFF. DNA of the CDR3: TGCGCCAGCAGCTTGGATACGGCAGGGGACGCTAATGAAAAACTGTTTTTT.

V and J are TRBV7-3 and TRBJ2-1; 14 bases agree with TRBD2. The length of the CDR3 is 16 residues. The junction had 8 bases not matched to a gene; V was cut back by 5 bases and J by 8 bases. Germline CDR1 is SGHTA and CDR2 is FQGTGA. The CDR3 is CASSRGTSGSWDEQFF. Here the CDR3 DNA reads TGTGCCAGCAGCCGGGGGACTAGCGGGAGTTGGGATGAGCAGTTCTTC.

The chain uses TRBV9 and TRBJ2-5; maybe TRBD2 (6 bases). Germline V gene sequence: CDR1 SGDLS, CDR2 YYNGEE. Deletions cut 3 bases from V and 5 bases from J, with 8 bases between. The CDR3 loop spans 12 amino acids. CDR3 in amino acids: CASSAGEETQYF. DNA for the CDR3: TGTGCCAGCAGCGCGGGGGAGGAGACCCAGTACTTC. The variable domain in full, completed from reference TRBV9 and TRBJ2-5, reads DSGVTQTPKHLITATGQRVTLRCSPRSGDLSVYWYQQSLDQGLQFLIQYYNGEERAKGNILERFSAQQFPDLHSELNLSSLELGDSALYFCASSAGEETQYFGPGTRLLVL.

The chain couples TRBV2 to TRBJ1-2; possibly TRBD1 for D (5 bases). In germline, CDR1 is SNHLY, CDR2 FYNNEI. The CDR3 is 13 residues long. Trimming took off 6 bases at V and 7 bases at J, with 15 bases between the two ends. In DNA, the CDR3 is TGTGCCAGCAGAGCAACAGGCCACGTTGGCTACACCTTC. This sequence encodes CASRATGHVGYTF.

The gene calls are TRBV7-9 and TRBJ2-1; TRBD2 matches 8 bases. Germline V gene data show CDR1 as SEHNR and CDR2 as FQNEAQ (reference sequence). Trimming at V came to 5 bases and at J to 7 bases, leaving 10 bases not matched to a gene. The CDR3 runs to 15 residues. The CDR3 is CASSPTGVAGNEQFF. The CDR3 DNA sequence: TGTGCCAGCAGCCCGACTGGCGTAGCGGGGAATGAGCAGTTCTTC.

This chain links TRBV9 with TRBJ1-2; 8 bases line up with TRBD1. The CDR3 has 15 residues. V shed 1 base, J shed 4 bases, and the junction held 6 bases outside the gene matches. CDR1 is SGDLS, CDR2 YYNGEE, per germline. The CDR3 DNA reads TGTGCCAGCAGCGTACAGTCAGGGGGCCGCTATGGCTACACCTTC. Protein: CASSVQSGGRYGYTF. Using reference TRBV9 and TRBJ1-2 for the parts outside the CDR3, the full variable domain is DSGVTQTPKHLITATGQRVTLRCSPRSGDLSVYWYQQSLDQGLQFLIQYYNGEERAKGNILERFSAQQFPDLHSELNLSSLELGDSALYFCASSVQSGGRYGYTFGSGTRLTVV.

The V gene is TRBV7-9, the J gene TRBJ1-5, with 8 bases that match TRBD1. Germline assignment: CDR1 SEHNR and CDR2 FQNEAQ (reference sequence). The V segment lost 1 base and the J segment 0 bases; nucleotides outside the gene matches: 2. This CDR3 contains 16 residues. CDR3 coding DNA: TGTGCCAGCAGCTTAGAGGACAGGGTTAGCAATCAGCCCCAGCATTTT. Its protein is CASSLEDRVSNQPQHF.

CDR3: CASGEPRQGTYEQYF. CDR3 DNA sequence: TGTGCCAGTGGTGAGCCCAGACAGGGTACCTACGAGCAGTACTTC. The J gene is TRBJ2-7, the V gene TRBV28, with TRBD1 identical over 7 bases. CDR1 and CDR2 from the germline V gene are MDHEN and SYDVKM. With V trimmed by 9 bases and J by 2 bases, 13 bases remained unmatched. The CDR3 covers 15 residues.

The chain combines TRBV11-2 with TRBJ2-3; TRBD2 is a possible D gene (5 bases). Germline CDR1 SGHAT, CDR2 FQNNGV. The CDR3 is made up of 14 amino acids. V lost 3 bases and J lost 2, with 9 bases in between. CDR3 protein: CASSFLGDTDTQYF. The DNA for the CDR3 is TGTGCCAGCAGCTTCTTGGGAGACACAGATACGCAGTATTTT.

V gene TRBV5-5 combines with J gene TRBJ1-1, with D perhaps TRBD1 (6 bases). The CDR3 is 16 residues long. Germline V gene lookup returns CDR1 SGHKS and CDR2 YYEKEE (reference sequence). Trimming removed 0 bases from V and 0 bases from J, with 12 bases in between. The CDR3, as DNA: TGTGCCAGCAGCTTGGGCCCAGGGGTCATGAACACTGAAGCTTTCTTT. Translated, it gives CASSLGPGVMNTEAFF.

The chain has TRBV27 and TRBJ1-5; unclear D gene. V was shortened by 1 base and J by 0 bases, with 10 bases between the two germline ends. The length of the CDR3 is 16 residues. Germline lookup yields CDR1 MNHEY and CDR2 SMNVEV (reference sequence). Here the CDR3 DNA reads TGTGCCAGCAGTTTATTGGGGATATATAGCAATCAGCCCCAGCATTTT. As protein: CASSLLGIYSNQPQHF.

The CDR3 is CASSPLYSTYEQYF. As DNA, the CDR3 is TGTGCCAGCAGCCCCCTTTACTCCACCTACGAGCAGTACTTC. The chain recombines TRBV7-2 with TRBJ2-7; D gene ambiguous. V shed 5 bases and J shed 2 bases, with 13 bases lying between them. Germline V gene lookup returns CDR1 SGHTA and CDR2 FQGNSA. The CDR3 runs to 14 residues.

As DNA, the CDR3 is TGCGCCAGCAGCCAGGGACTGGGCAACTACGAGCAGTACGTC. Encoded protein: CASSQGLGNYEQYV. The chain recombines TRBV4-1 with TRBJ2-7, with a possible D match to TRBD2 (6 bases). Germline CDR1 and CDR2: MGHRA and YSYEKL. Trimming removed 3 bases from V and 3 bases from J, with 12 bases in between. The CDR3 is made up of 14 amino acids.

The chain uses TRBV6-6 and TRBJ1-1; D uncertain. Germline loops: CDR1 MNHNY, CDR2 SVGAGI (reference sequence). With 6 bases removed from V and 5 bases from J, the gap between germline ends came to 16 bases. CDR3 size: 14 residues. This chain's CDR3 is CASSWIGGRTEAFF. DNA for the CDR3: TGTGCCAGCAGCTGGATAGGAGGTCGGACTGAAGCTTTCTTT.

V is TRBV28 and J is TRBJ1-5; the D gene is possibly TRBD1 (5 bases). CDR1 and CDR2 (germline): MDHEN, SYDVKM. V lost 7 bases, J lost 5 bases, and 15 bases lay in between. This CDR3 region has 14 residues. CDR3 sequence: CASNPLGRDQPQHF. Written as DNA, the CDR3 is TGTGCCAGCAACCCGTTGGGACGCGATCAGCCCCAGCATTTT.

The rearrangement links TRBV28 to TRBJ2-4, with D perhaps TRBD2 (6 bases). V was cut by 5 bases and J by 0 bases, with 11 bases left in between. CDR1 and CDR2 from the germline V gene are MDHEN and SYDVKM. There are 15 residues in the CDR3. In nucleotides, the CDR3 is TGTGCCAGCAGTAGTATGGGACTAGCCAAAAACATTCAGTACTTC. Residues: CASSSMGLAKNIQYF.

There are a few counts of this clone. The V and J genes are TRBV9 and TRBJ2-5; 12 bases are a match to TRBD2. There are 16 residues in the CDR3. After removal of 4 bases from V and 5 bases from J, the junction contained 9 bases not matched to a gene. Germline V gives CDR1 SGDLS, CDR2 YYNGEE. In DNA, the CDR3 is TGTGCCAGCAGCCCTCTAGCGGGGGGGCCCCGGGAGACCCAGTACTTC. It is translated as CASSPLAGGPRETQYF.

This chain connects TRBV15 to TRBJ2-5; 10 bases line up with TRBD2. In germline, CDR1 is LNHNV, CDR2 YYDKDF (reference sequence). V was clipped by 5 bases and J by 4 bases; unmatched bases: 7. CDR3 length: 15 amino acids. CDR3 DNA: TGTGCCACCAGCTTAGTTCTAGCGGGAGCAGAGACCCAGTACTTC. Its translation: CATSLVLAGAETQYF.

The chain employs TRBV11-2 and TRBJ2-2; 7 nucleotides agree with TRBD2. The germline gives CDR1 SGHAT, CDR2 FQNNGV. The CDR3 has 14 amino acids. The V gene end was trimmed by 5 bases and the J gene end by 5 bases; junction bases not matched to a gene: 5. The CDR3 region has the DNA TGTGCCAGCAGCGCCCTGCGGGGGACCGGGGAGCTGTTTTTT. Residues: CASSALRGTGELFF.

The chain joins TRBV6-1 to TRBJ1-1; no clear D gene. Germline V gene data show CDR1 as MNHNS and CDR2 as SASEGT. This CDR3 has 14 residues. V shed 8 bases and J shed 1 base, with 14 bases lying between them. The CDR3 coding sequence is TGTGCCAGCCTAGAGAGGGCGCGGAACACTGAAGCTTTCTTT. It yields the protein CASLERARNTEAFF.

This chain links TRBV6-1 with TRBJ1-4; perhaps TRBD1 as D (6 bases). Trimming shortened V by 8 bases and J by 15 bases, and 25 bases separated the two germline ends. CDR3 size: 14 residues. CDR1 MNHNS and CDR2 SASEGT come from the germline V gene. In DNA, the CDR3 is TGTGCCAGCCCGTCCGGGTCCGGGGGCAGGCACTTGTTTTTT. Protein: CASPSGSGGRHLFF.

This chain joins TRBV7-2 and TRBJ2-7; tentatively, D is TRBD1 (5 bases). CDR3 length: 14 amino acids. With 1 base removed from V and 4 bases from J, the gap between germline ends came to 11 bases. Germline V CDR1 and CDR2: SGHTA, FQGNSA. The CDR3 region is CASSLGTYGYEQYF. The CDR3 DNA follows: TGTGCCAGCAGCTTAGGGACATACGGTTACGAGCAGTACTTC.

The chain has TRBV5-1 and TRBJ1-5; 7 bases align to TRBD1. The CDR3 sequence is 15 residues long. The germline gives CDR1 SGHRS, CDR2 YFSETQ. Germline trimming cut 4 bases from V and 4 bases from J; bases unmatched to any gene: 8. The CDR3 bases are TGCGCCAGCAGCCCGGGACAGACTGCTAATCAGCCCCAGCATTTT. It yields the protein CASSPGQTANQPQHF.

The J gene is TRBJ2-5, the V gene TRBV11-2; D may be TRBD1 or TRBD2 (5 bases each). Between the trimmed V and J ends, which lost 1 base and 7 bases, there was a span of 16 bases. CDR3 length: 15 residues. Germline assignment: CDR1 SGHAT and CDR2 FQNNGV. The CDR3 bases are TGTGCCAGCAGCTTAGGCCGGGCCACTGGGGGGACCCAGTACTTC. Translated: CASSLGRATGGTQYF.

The table lists this clone with a count of one. The gene calls are TRBV10-3 and TRBJ2-7, with no clear D. The V end was cut by 4 bases, the J end by 2 bases, with 3 bases between. CDR3 length: 11 residues. Germline V lookup: CDR1 ENHRY, CDR2 SYGVKD. The CDR3 here is CAISGAYEQYF. The CDR3, as DNA: TGTGCCATCAGTGGAGCCTACGAGCAGTACTTC.

This chain connects TRBV11-1 to TRBJ2-1; TRBD2 matches 14 bases. CDR1 SGHAT and CDR2 FQDESV come from the germline V gene (reference sequence). The CDR3 is 16 residues long. J was trimmed by 7 bases and V by 5 bases; bases with no gene match: 7. CDR3 sequence reads: CASSLGTSGGGNEQFF. Here the CDR3 DNA reads TGTGCCAGCAGCCTAGGGACTAGCGGGGGAGGGAATGAGCAGTTCTTC. Full variable domain (outside the CDR3, taken from reference TRBV11-1 and TRBJ2-1): EAEVAQSPRYKITEKSQAVAFWCDPISGHATLYWYRQILGQGPELLVQFQDESVVDDSQLPKDRFSAERLKGVDSTLKIQPAELGDSAMYLCASSLGTSGGGNEQFFGPGTRLTVL.